In this sample, the clone carrying this T cell receptor beta chain turned up once. Antigen unknown. Unique molecular identifiers were built into the TCRbeta library. MiXCR, applied by TCRdb to the PCR reads, yields one record per CDR3 protein. Among approximately 1,000,000 distinct CDR3 sequences, about 26% were seen once, and the ten largest hold about 28%. Germline-derived CDR1 and CDR2 are MDHEN and SYDVKM. There are 14 residues in the CDR3. The germline V and J ends were trimmed by 3 bases and 5 bases, with 13 bases remaining between them. The sample belongs to a study of T-cell reconstitution after alpha-beta-depleted transplantation in children. Study conclusions and caveats: One year after transplant, T-cell counts and diversity came mostly from newly produced T cells.

The origin of this receptor is a boy younger than two who had a stem cell transplant for SCID, so the T cells may come from the graft donor. The chain has TRBV28 and TRBJ2-5; TRBD2 might be the D (5 bases). The sample was PBMCs, mostly from graft donor cells, taken 360 days after TCRalphabeta/CD19-depleted stem cell transplant. CDR3 DNA sequence: TGTGCCAGCAGTTTCCCGGGCCCGGGGGAGACCCAGTACTTC. Residues: CASSFPGPGETQYF.